One and the same sample provided the 20 T cell receptor beta chains below, sequenced in a study of blood T cell repertoires in COVID-19. The repertoire was sequenced with immunoSEQ multiplex PCR; TCRdb's copy has only in-frame clones and lacks some. The table has under 150,000 clones, approximately 87% seen once; the top ten hold about 2.5%. Sequencing was performed on peripheral blood. The receptors shown here come from a man aged 45-60 years with active COVID-19.

The V gene is TRBV15, the J gene TRBJ1-1; a weak D match, TRBD1 (5 bases). Germline V gene data show CDR1 as LNHNV and CDR2 as YYDKDF (reference sequence). The germline V and J ends were trimmed by 0 bases and 3 bases, with 11 bases remaining between them. The CDR3 runs 15 residues. CDR3 bases: TGTGCCACCAGCAGAGATTTTACAGGAGACACTGAAGCTTTCTTT. This gives the protein CATSRDFTGDTEAFF.

Written as DNA, the CDR3 is TGTGCCGGGCGAACTAGCGGGGGCACCTACGAGCAGTACTTC. It specifies CAGRTSGGTYEQYF. This rearrangement joins TRBV30 to TRBJ2-7; 11 bases fit TRBD2. CDR3 length equals 14 residues. The V segment lost 8 bases and the J segment 2 bases; nucleotides outside the gene matches: 8. CDR1 and CDR2 from the germline V gene are GTSNPN and SVGIG (reference sequence).

V usage is TRBV3-1 (or the pseudogene TRBV3-2) and J usage is TRBJ2-6; 8 bases are shared with TRBD1. Germline-derived CDR1 and CDR2 are LGHDT and YNNKEL (reference sequence). Losses at the gene ends were 4 bases for V and 10 bases for J; bases not matched to a gene: 9. This CDR3 contains 15 residues. The DNA for the CDR3 is TGTGCCAGCAGCCGTTCACCAGGGGGCGAGAACGTCCTGACTTTC. Amino acids: CASSRSPGGENVLTF.

This clone was recorded a few times. The chain recombines TRBV7-3 with TRBJ2-1, with TRBD2 matching 10 bases. V shed 5 bases and J 6 bases; nucleotides not matched to a gene: 4. CDR1 and CDR2 from the germline V gene are SGHTA and FQGTGA. The CDR3 contains 14 residues. CDR3 in DNA: TGTGCCAGCAGCCGACTAGCGGGTATCAATGAGCAGTTCTTC. Translated, it gives CASSRLAGINEQFF. Looking up the rest from reference TRBV7-3 and TRBJ2-1 gives the full variable domain: GAGVSQTPSNKVTEKGKYVELRCDPISGHTALYWYRQSLGQGPEFLIYFQGTGAADDSGLPNDRFFAVRPEGSVSTLKIQRTERGDSAVYLCASSRLAGINEQFFGPGTRLTVL.

Only one count was recorded for this clone. The V call is TRBV18, the J call TRBJ1-1, with TRBD1 matching over 8 bases. The CDR3 is made up of 16 amino acids. V shed 4 bases, J shed 0 bases, and the junction held 7 bases outside the gene matches. The germline gives CDR1 KGHSH, CDR2 LQKENI. The CDR3 bases are TGTGCCAGCTCACAATACCGGACAGGGTTGAACACTGAAGCTTTCTTT. Translated, it gives CASSQYRTGLNTEAFF.

This clone was observed a single time. This chain links TRBV9 with TRBJ1-2, with TRBD1 matching 8 bases. CDR3 length: 13 residues. Germline assignment: CDR1 SGDLS and CDR2 YYNGEE. V trimming: 0 bases; J trimming: 7 bases; junction bases outside the gene matches: 2. CDR3 nucleotides: TGTGCCAGCAGCGTAGATGGACAGGGTGGCTACACCTTC. Translating gives CASSVDGQGGYTF.

The V call is TRBV5-6, the J call TRBJ1-1; no definite D call. Looked up from germline, CDR1 is SGHDT and CDR2 is YYEEEE. The V end was cut by 1 base, the J end by 2 bases, with 12 bases between. CDR3 length: 15 residues. The CDR3 nucleotides are TGTGCCAGCAGCTTGCGTGGAGGAATTAACACTGAAGCTTTCTTT. The encoded protein is CASSLRGGINTEAFF. The whole variable domain, filled in from reference TRBV5-6 and TRBJ1-1, reads DAGVTQSPTHLIKTRGQQVTLRCSPKSGHDTVSWYQQALGQGPQFIFQYYEEEERQRGNFPDRFSGHQFPNYSSELNVNALLLGDSALYLCASSLRGGINTEAFFGQGTRLTVV.

The CDR3 DNA sequence: TGTGCCAGCACCACGGACAGGGACCTTTACGAGCAGTACTTC. Its translation is CASTTDRDLYEQYF. The J gene is TRBJ2-7, the V gene TRBV2; 8 positions agree with TRBD1. CDR3 length: 14 residues. J was trimmed by 4 bases and V by 7 bases; bases with no gene match: 9. Germline V gene lookup returns CDR1 SNHLY and CDR2 FYNNEI.

CDR3 coding DNA: TGTGCCAGCAGCCCGGGACAGGGCTATGGCTACACCTTC. Protein: CASSPGQGYGYTF. The V call is TRBV5-5, the J call TRBJ1-2, with TRBD1 matching over 9 bases. V lost 4 bases and J lost 4; bases outside the gene matches: 2. Germline CDR1 reads SGHKS; CDR2 reads YYEKEE (reference sequence). The CDR3 spans 13 residues.

V gene TRBV6-2 or TRBV6-3 combines with J gene TRBJ2-7, with TRBD2 as a possible D gene (7 bases). From germline, CDR1 is MNHEY and CDR2 SVGEGT. With 0 bases removed from V and 3 bases from J, the gap between germline ends came to 21 bases. This CDR3 spans 18 amino acids. In DNA, the CDR3 is TGTGCCAGCAGTTACTCGAGTCTTTTCGCGGGGGCCATCTACGAGCAGTACTTC. Protein sequence: CASSYSSLFAGAIYEQYF.

The chain uses TRBV7-9 and TRBJ2-7; 7 bases are a match to TRBD1. The CDR3 covers 14 residues. Germline V gene lookup returns CDR1 SEHNR and CDR2 FQNEAQ (reference sequence). The trim removed 5 bases at V and 5 bases at J, leaving 9 bases unmatched. This CDR3 is CASSLMTGIDEQYF. Written as DNA, the CDR3 is TGTGCCAGCAGCCTTATGACAGGGATAGACGAGCAGTACTTC.

V is TRBV7-9 and J is TRBJ1-4; unclear D gene. CDR1 SEHNR and CDR2 FQNEAQ come from the germline V gene (reference sequence). V was shortened by 3 bases and J by 6 bases, with 17 bases between the two germline ends. This CDR3 comprises 16 residues. CDR3 DNA sequence: TGTGCCAGCAGCTTCTACCTACAGCGGAGCGATGAAAAACTGTTTTTT. Its translation is CASSFYLQRSDEKLFF.

The rearrangement uses TRBV2 and TRBJ1-1, with a tentative D call TRBD1 (6 bases). Germline CDR1 SNHLY, CDR2 FYNNEI. This CDR3 is 10 amino acids long. Deletions cut 6 bases from V and 8 bases from J, with 7 bases between. CDR3 protein: CASRGGEAFF. The CDR3 DNA reads as TGTGCCAGCAGAGGGGGAGAAGCTTTCTTT.

The chain uses TRBV30 and TRBJ2-5, with a possible D match to TRBD2 (6 bases). This CDR3 region has 13 residues. The germline CDR1 and CDR2 sequences are GTSNPN and SVGIG (reference sequence). V was shortened by 4 bases and J by 5 bases, with 14 bases between the two germline ends. DNA of the CDR3: TGTGCCTGGAAGAAAGGCGGGGCGGAGACCCAGTACTTC. Residues: CAWKKGGAETQYF.

The rearrangement links TRBV5-6 to TRBJ2-5, with 9 bases fitting TRBD2. The CDR3 sequence is 16 residues long. V trimming: 4 bases; J trimming: 1 base; junction bases outside the gene matches: 8. Germline-derived CDR1 and CDR2 are SGHDT and YYEEEE. The CDR3 region has the DNA TGTGCCAGCAGCGGGCTCGGCGGGGGGGCCCAAGAGACCCAGTACTTC. Protein: CASSGLGGGAQETQYF.

This chain links TRBV10-3 with TRBJ2-5; possible D gene TRBD1, 6 bases. Looked up from germline, CDR1 is ENHRY and CDR2 is SYGVKD. This CDR3 spans 16 amino acids. V gave up 2 bases and J gave up 2 bases, with 15 bases separating them. CDR3 residues: CAISEAAKRGQETQYF. Here the CDR3 DNA reads TGTGCCATCAGTGAGGCGGCTAAAAGGGGGCAAGAGACCCAGTACTTC.

The J gene is TRBJ2-7, the V gene TRBV7-2; 7 bases fit TRBD1. CDR3 length: 15 residues. Per germline, CDR1 SGHTA and CDR2 FQGNSA. After removal of 3 bases from V and 2 bases from J, the junction contained 7 bases not matched to a gene. The CDR3, as DNA: TGTGCCAGCAGCTTGACCGGGACAGTTGCCTACGAGCAGTACTTC. It yields the protein CASSLTGTVAYEQYF.

In its sample, this clone was seen once. Within the sample, other DNA sequences also encode this same CDR3. CDR3 sequence: CASSLWGLAGGPGELFF. CDR3 in DNA: TGTGCCAGCAGTTTATGGGGCCTCGCGGGGGGGCCCGGGGAGCTGTTTTTT. The chain couples TRBV28 to TRBJ2-2; 9 nucleotides align to TRBD2. CDR3 length equals 17 residues. Germline assignment: CDR1 MDHEN and CDR2 SYDVKM. V gave up 0 bases and J gave up 6 bases; unmatched junction bases: 8.

This clone appeared a single time. The rearrangement joins TRBV6-6 to TRBJ1-2; 7 bases align to TRBD1. The CDR3 has 14 residues. V lost 9 bases, J lost 4 bases, and 11 bases stayed unmatched. Germline V CDR1 and CDR2: MNHNY, SVGAGI (reference sequence). CDR3 in DNA: TGTGCCAGGAGAAACAGGGGTGGCGGCTATGGCTACACCTTC. Its protein is CARRNRGGGYGYTF.

This chain joins TRBV6-2 or TRBV6-3 and TRBJ1-2; D is undetermined. The CDR3 has 14 residues. Looked up from germline, CDR1 is MNHEY and CDR2 is SVGEGT. With 0 bases removed from V and 2 bases from J, the gap between germline ends came to 7 bases. The CDR3 nucleotides are TGTGCCAGCAGTTACTCCCGGGGAAACTATGGCTACACCTTC. This translates into CASSYSRGNYGYTF.